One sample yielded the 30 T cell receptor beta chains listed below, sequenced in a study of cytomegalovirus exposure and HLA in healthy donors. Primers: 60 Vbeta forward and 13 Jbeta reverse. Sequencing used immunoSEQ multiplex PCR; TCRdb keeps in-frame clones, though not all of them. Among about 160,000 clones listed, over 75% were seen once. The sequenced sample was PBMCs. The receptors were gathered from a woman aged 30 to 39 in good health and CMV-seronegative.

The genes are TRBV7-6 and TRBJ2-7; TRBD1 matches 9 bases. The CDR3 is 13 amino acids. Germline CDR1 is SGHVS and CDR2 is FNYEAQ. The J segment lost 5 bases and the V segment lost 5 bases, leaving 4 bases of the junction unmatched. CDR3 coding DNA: TGTGCCAGCAGCGCACAGGGGGCTGACGAGCAGTACTTC. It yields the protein CASSAQGADEQYF.

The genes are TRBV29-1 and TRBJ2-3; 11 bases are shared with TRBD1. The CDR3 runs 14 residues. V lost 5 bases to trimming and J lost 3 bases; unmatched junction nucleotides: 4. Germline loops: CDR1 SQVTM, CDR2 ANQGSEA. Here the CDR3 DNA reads TGCAGCGTTCGGACAGGGGGCGTAACAGATACGCAGTATTTT. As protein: CSVRTGGVTDTQYF.

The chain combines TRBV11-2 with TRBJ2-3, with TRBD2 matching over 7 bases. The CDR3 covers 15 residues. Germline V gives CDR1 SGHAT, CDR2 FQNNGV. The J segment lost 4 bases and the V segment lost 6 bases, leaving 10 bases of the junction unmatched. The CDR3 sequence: CASSRGGPVADTQYF. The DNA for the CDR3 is TGTGCCAGCAGTCGGGGAGGGCCTGTGGCAGATACGCAGTATTTT.

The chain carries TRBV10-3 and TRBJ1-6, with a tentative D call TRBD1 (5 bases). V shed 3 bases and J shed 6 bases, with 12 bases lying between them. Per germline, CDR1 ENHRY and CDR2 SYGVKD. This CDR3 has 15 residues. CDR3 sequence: CAISDSLDSNSPLHF. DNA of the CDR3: TGTGCCATCAGTGACTCCCTTGACAGTAATTCACCCCTCCACTTT.

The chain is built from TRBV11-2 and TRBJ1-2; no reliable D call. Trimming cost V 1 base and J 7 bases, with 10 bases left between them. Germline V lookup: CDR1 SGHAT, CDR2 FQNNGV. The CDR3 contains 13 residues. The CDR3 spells CASSLGFEGGYTF. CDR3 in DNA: TGTGCCAGCAGCTTAGGATTCGAGGGTGGCTACACCTTC.

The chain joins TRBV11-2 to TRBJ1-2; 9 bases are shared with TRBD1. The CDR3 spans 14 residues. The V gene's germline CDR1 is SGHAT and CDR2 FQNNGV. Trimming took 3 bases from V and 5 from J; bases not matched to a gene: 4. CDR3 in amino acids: CASSLGTGPYGYTF. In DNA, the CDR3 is TGTGCCAGCAGCTTGGGGACAGGGCCGTATGGCTACACCTTC.

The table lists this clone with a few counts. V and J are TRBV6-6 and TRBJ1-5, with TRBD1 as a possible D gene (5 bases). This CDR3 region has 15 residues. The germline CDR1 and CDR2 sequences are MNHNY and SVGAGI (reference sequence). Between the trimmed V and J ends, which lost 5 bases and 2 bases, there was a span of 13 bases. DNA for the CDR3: TGTGCCAGCAGTAATAGGGGCTTGGGCAATCAGCCCCAGCATTTT. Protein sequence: CASSNRGLGNQPQHF.

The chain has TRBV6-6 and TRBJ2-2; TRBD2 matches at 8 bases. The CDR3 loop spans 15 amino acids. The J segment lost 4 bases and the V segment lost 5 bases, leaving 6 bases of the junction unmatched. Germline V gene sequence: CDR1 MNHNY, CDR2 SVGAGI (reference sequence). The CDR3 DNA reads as TGTGCCAGCAGTCCCGGGACTAGTGGCACCGGGGAGCTGTTTTTT. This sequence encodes CASSPGTSGTGELFF.

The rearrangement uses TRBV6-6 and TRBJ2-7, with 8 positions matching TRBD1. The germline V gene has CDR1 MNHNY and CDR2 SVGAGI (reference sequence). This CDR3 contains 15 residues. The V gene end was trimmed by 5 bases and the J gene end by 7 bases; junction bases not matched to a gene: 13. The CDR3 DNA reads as TGTGCCAGCAGTGGGTTACAGGGGGAGACGGGGGAGCAGTACTTC. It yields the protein CASSGLQGETGEQYF.

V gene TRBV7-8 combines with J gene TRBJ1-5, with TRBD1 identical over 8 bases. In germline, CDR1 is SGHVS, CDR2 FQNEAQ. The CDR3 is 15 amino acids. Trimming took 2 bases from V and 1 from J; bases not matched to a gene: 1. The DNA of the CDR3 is TGTGCCAGCAGCTTATACAGGGGGAGCAATCAGCCCCAGCATTTT. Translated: CASSLYRGSNQPQHF.

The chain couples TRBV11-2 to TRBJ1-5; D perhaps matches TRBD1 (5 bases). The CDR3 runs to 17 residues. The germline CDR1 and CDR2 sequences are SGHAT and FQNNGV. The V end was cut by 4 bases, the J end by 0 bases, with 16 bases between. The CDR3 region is CASSSGRGTYSNQPQHF. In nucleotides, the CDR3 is TGTGCCAGCAGCTCTGGACGCGGGACGTATAGCAATCAGCCCCAGCATTTT.

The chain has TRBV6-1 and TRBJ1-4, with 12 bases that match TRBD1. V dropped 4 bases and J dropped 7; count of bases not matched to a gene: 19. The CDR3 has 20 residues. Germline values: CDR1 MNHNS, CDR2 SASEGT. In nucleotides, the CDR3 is TGTGCCAGCAGTGGGGGACAGGGGGCGCGGCTACTGGGAGTGGGTGAAAAACTGTTTTTT. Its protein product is CASSGGQGARLLGVGEKLFF.

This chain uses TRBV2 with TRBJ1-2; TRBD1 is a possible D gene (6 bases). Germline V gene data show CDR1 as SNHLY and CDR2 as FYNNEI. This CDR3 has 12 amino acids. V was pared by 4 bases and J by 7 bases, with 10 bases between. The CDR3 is CASSVGQIGYTF. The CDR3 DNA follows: TGTGCCAGCAGTGTCGGACAGATTGGCTACACCTTC.

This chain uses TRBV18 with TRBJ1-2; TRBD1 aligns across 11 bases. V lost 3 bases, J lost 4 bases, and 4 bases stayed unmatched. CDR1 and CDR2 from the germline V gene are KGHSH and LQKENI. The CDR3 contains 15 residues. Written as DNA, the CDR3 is TGTGCCAGCTCACCCCCCGGGACAGGGGGCTATGGCTACACCTTC. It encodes CASSPPGTGGYGYTF.

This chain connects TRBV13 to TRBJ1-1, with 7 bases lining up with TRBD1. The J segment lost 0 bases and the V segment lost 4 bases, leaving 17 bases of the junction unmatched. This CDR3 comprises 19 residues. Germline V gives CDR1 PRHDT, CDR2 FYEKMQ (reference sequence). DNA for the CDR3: TGTGCCAGCAGCTCCCTTCGAGGGGAAGGGGGCTACATGAACACTGAAGCTTTCTTT. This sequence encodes CASSSLRGEGGYMNTEAFF. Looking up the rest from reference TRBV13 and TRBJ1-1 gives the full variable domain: AAGVIQSPRHLIKEKRETATLKCYPIPRHDTVYWYQQGPGQDPQFLISFYEKMQSDKGSIPDRFSAQQFSDYHSELNMSSLELGDSALYFCASSSLRGEGGYMNTEAFFGQGTRLTVV.

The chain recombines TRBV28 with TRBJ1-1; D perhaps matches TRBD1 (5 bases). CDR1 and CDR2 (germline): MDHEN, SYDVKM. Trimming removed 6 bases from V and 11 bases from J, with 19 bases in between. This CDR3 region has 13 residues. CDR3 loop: CASSTQGRIEAFF. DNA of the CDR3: TGTGCCAGCAGCACCCAGGGTCGTATCGAGGCTTTCTTT.

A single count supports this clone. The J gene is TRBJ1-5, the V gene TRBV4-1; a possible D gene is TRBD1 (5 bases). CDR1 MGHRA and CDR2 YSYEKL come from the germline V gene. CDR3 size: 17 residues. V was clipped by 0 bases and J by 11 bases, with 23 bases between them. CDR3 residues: CASSQDPSDSNLVAQHF. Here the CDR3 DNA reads TGCGCCAGCAGCCAAGATCCCTCAGACAGTAACCTTGTAGCCCAGCATTTT.

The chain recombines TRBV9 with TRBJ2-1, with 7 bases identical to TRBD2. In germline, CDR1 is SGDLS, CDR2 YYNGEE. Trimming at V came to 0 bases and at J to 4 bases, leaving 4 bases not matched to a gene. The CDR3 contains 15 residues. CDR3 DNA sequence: TGTGCCAGCAGCGTAGCGAGCGGGGATTACAATGAGCAGTTCTTC. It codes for CASSVASGDYNEQFF.

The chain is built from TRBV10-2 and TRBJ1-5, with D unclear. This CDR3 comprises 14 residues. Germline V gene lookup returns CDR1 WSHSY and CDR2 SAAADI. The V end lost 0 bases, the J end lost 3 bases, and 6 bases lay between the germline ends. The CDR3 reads CASSESMANQPQHF. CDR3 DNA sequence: TGCGCCAGCAGTGAGTCGATGGCCAATCAGCCCCAGCATTTT.

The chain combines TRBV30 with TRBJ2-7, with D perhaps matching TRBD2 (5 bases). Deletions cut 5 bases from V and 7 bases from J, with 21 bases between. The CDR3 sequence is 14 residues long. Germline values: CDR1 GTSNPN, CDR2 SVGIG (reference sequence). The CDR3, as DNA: TGTGCCTGGGGACTCCCAGGCGGGCGCGTGGAGCAGTACTTC. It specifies CAWGLPGGRVEQYF.

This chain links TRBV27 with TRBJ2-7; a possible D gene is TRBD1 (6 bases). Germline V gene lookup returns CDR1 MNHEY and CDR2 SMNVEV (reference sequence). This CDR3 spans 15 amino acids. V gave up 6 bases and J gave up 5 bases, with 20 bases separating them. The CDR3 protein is CASRIQGGPPDEQYF. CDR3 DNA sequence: TGTGCCAGCAGAATCCAAGGGGGTCCCCCCGACGAGCAGTACTTC.

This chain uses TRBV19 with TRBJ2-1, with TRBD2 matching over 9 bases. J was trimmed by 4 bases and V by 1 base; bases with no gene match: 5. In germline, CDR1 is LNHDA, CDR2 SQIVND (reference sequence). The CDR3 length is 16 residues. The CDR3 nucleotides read TGTGCCAGTAGTATAGGGAGGGCGGGGGGGTACAATGAGCAGTTCTTC. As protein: CASSIGRAGGYNEQFF.

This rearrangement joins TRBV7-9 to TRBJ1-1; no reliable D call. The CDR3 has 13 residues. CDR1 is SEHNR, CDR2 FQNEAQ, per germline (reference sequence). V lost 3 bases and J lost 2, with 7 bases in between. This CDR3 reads CASSFRGNTEAFF. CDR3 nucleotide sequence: TGTGCCAGCAGCTTCCGCGGAAACACTGAAGCTTTCTTT.

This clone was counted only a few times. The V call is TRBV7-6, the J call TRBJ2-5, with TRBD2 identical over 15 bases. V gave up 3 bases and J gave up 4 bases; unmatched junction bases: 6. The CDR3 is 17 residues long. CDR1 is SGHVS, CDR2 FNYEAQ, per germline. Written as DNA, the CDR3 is TGTGCCAGCAGCTTGGGACTAGCGGGGGGTCTGAGAGAGACCCAGTACTTC. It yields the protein CASSLGLAGGLRETQYF.

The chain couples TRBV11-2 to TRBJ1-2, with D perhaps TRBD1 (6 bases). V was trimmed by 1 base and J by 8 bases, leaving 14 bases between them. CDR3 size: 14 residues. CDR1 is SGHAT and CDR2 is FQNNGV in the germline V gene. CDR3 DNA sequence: TGTGCCAGCAGCTTAGCCCCCCAGGGGAACGGCTACACCTTC. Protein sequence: CASSLAPQGNGYTF.

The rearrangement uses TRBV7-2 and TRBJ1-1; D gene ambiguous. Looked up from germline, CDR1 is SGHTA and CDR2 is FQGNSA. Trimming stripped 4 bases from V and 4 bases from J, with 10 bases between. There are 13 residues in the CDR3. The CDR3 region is CASSSLGGTEAFF. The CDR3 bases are TGTGCCAGCAGCTCCCTAGGCGGCACTGAAGCTTTCTTT.

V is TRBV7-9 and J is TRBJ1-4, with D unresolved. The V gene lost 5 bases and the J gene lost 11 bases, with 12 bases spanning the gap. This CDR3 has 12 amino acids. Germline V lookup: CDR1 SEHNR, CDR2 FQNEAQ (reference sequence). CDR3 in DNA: TGTGCCAGCAGCCCCGGGGAAGGGAAACTGTTTTTT. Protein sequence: CASSPGEGKLFF.

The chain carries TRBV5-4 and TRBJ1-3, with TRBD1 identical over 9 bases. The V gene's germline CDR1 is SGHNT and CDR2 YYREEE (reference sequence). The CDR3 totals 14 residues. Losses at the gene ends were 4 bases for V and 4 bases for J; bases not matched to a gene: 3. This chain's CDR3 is CASSNRGPGNTIYF. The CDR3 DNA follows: TGTGCCAGCAGCAACAGGGGGCCAGGAAACACCATATATTTT.

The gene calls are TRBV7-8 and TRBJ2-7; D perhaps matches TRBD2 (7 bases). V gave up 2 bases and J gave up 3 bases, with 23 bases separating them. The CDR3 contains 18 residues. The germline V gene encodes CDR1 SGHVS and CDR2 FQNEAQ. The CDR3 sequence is CASSLRTGAAGAFYEQYF. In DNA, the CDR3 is TGTGCCAGCAGCTTAAGGACTGGGGCGGCGGGGGCCTTCTACGAGCAGTACTTC.

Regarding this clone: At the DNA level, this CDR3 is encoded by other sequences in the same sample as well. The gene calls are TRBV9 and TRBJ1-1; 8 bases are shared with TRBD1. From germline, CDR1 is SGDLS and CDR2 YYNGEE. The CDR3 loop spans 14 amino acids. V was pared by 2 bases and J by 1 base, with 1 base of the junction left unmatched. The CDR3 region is CASSVTGGNTEAFF. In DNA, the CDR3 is TGTGCCAGCAGCGTTACAGGGGGGAACACTGAAGCTTTCTTT.